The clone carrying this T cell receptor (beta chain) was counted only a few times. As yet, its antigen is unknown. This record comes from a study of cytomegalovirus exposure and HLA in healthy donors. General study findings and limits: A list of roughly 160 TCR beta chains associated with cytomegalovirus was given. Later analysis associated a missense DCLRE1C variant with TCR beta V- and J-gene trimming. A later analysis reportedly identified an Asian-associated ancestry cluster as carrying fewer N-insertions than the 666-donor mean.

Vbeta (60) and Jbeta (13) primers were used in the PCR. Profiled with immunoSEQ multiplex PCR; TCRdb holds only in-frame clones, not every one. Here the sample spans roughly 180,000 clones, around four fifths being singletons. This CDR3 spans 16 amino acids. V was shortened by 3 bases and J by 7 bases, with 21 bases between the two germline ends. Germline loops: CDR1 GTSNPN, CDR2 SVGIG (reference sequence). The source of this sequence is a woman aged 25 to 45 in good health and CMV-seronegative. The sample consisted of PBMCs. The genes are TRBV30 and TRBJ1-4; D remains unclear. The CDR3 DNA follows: TGTGCCTGGAGCCTAGGGATGAGGACTGCGGGTGAAAAACTGTTTTTT. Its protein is CAWSLGMRTAGEKLFF.